The sequence of this TCR beta chain was determined in a study of T cells in Graves' hyperthyroidism and ophthalmopathy. Study at large: Before any treatment, at initial diagnosis, peripheral blood was collected.

Study conclusions and caveats: From stable hyperthyroidism, ophthalmopathy was separated by a 13 V-J model. Blood samples included most of the expanded thyroid clonotypes exceeding 0.001.

Template material for amplifying TCR beta CDR3 regions consisted of RNA transcripts. With the HTBI primer set, the TCR CDR3 went through a first round of RT-PCR. From the multiplex PCR reads, TCRdb called clonotypes with MiXCR, one entry per CDR3 protein. The table lists 490,000 or so distinct CDR3 sequences, under 25% of them singletons. This clonotype was seen a handful of times. The antigen is undetermined. This CDR3 is 15 amino acids long. With V trimmed by 4 bases and J by 4 bases, 4 bases remained unmatched. Germline CDR1 and CDR2: SEHNR and FQNEAQ (reference sequence). This TCR was sampled from a woman between 65 and 79 years old with Graves' ophthalmopathy. The material sequenced was blood. The chain recombines TRBV7-9 with TRBJ2-3; 11 bases map to TRBD2. The CDR3 DNA reads as TGTGCCAGCAGCTCTAGCGGGAGGAGAGCAGATACGCAGTATTTT. This gives the protein CASSSSGRRADTQYF.